The clone carrying this TCR beta chain has more than one count but fewer than ten. Its antigen is not identified. Each CDR3 protein is one row after TCRdb ran MiXCR on the reads. Of about 470,000 distinct CDR3 sequences in the sample, about 39% are singletons; the top ten hold approximately 40%. The source of the sample is a study of T cell repertoires in cytomegalovirus infection. Overall study: Selection of CMV epitopes for the study included recently identified HLA-C-restricted and well-studied HLA-B-restricted ones. In public TCR beta signatures, there were indications of both CMV infection and matching HLA type. Study observations and caveats: It was HLA-C-restricted CMV-specific TCR beta clonotypes that dominated the response ex vivo. Public TCR beta family frequency separated CMV-and-HLA carriers, including in an independent cohort.

This TCR derives from a human donor in good health (CMV status not recorded). Some clones in this sample may be carry-over from other donors' samples. The sequenced sample was cultured PBMCs, obtained from culture after CMV antigen stimulation.

The CDR3: CASSLQFDQPQHF. CDR3 DNA sequence: TGTGCCAGCAGCTTACAATTTGATCAGCCCCAGCATTTT. V and J are TRBV7-8 and TRBJ1-5; D ambiguous. Germline V CDR1 and CDR2: SGHVS, FQNEAQ. This CDR3 contains 13 residues. V gave up 2 bases and J gave up 5 bases, with 7 bases separating them. Variable domain in full (rest from reference TRBV7-8 and TRBJ1-5): GAGVSQSPRYKVAKRGQDVALRCDPISGHVSLFWYQQALGQGPEFLTYFQNEAQLDKSGLPSDRFFAERPEGSVSTLKIQRTQQEDSAVYLCASSLQFDQPQHFGDGTRLSIL.